What follows is one T cell receptor (beta chain) and its context. This entry is derived from a study of blood T cells in healthy people across ages. Trimming left V 4 bases short and J 0 bases short, with 7 bases between. The CDR3 is 13 amino acids. Per germline, CDR1 SQVTM and CDR2 ANQGSEA. Individuals who donated were healthy Caucasians from Russia aged roughly 6 to 95. Combining a sample-barcoded 5' primer with a J-beta primer mix, a second PCR ran for roughly 6 to 12 cycles. TCRdb re-derived calls from the 5' RACE reads in MiXCR, one entry per CDR3 protein. The data show around 990,000 distinct CDR3 sequences, less than 25% seen once. This sample also belongs to another study, concerning T cells of mothers and their children. That work states: The donors comprised over 5 children and their three healthy Caucasian mothers.

The TCR sequence derives from a girl aged 2-10 years in good health. The sequenced material came from blood. V and J are TRBV29-1 and TRBJ1-5; perhaps TRBD1 as D (5 bases). The CDR3: CSVGGVSNQPQHF. CDR3 DNA: TGCAGCGTTGGGGGCGTTAGCAATCAGCCCCAGCATTTT.